This T cell receptor beta chain was captured in a study of T cell responses to AZD1222 COVID-19 vaccine. Whole-study context: Some second doses came at about 4 weeks and others at about 12 weeks; these were pooled.

Broader study findings: Every sample of the repertoires postdated the peak T cell response. Increases in Spike-specific TCR breadth and depth were seen after two AZD1222 doses.

Assay used: immunoSEQ multiplex PCR; TCRdb lists only in-frame clones, some missing. The data hold roughly 120,000 clones, with about nine tenths observed a single time. Turning to this clone: Its specificity is unknown.

The material sequenced was peripheral blood, taken on day 0 of AZD1222 vaccination. This clonotype originated in an adult in good health.

The CDR3 DNA reads TGTGCCAGCACCCCGGGACAGGGGGCCGAAAAACTGTTTTTT. It codes for CASTPGQGAEKLFF. The chain carries TRBV2 and TRBJ1-4, with TRBD1 matching over 12 bases. CDR3 length: 14 amino acids. V was clipped by 7 bases and J by 8 bases; unmatched bases: 5. Germline CDR1 SNHLY, CDR2 FYNNEI.